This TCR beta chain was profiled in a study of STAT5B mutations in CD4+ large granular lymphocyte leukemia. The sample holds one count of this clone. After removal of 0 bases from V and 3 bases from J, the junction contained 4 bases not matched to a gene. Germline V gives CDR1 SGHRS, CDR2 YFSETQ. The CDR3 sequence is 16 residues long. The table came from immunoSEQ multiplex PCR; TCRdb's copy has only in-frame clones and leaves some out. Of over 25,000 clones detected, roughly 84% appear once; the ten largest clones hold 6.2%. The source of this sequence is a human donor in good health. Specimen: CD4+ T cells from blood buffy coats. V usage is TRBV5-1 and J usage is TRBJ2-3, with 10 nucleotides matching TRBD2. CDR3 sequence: CASSLASGGQTDTQYF. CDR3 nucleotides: TGCGCCAGCAGCTTGGCTAGCGGGGGTCAAACAGATACGCAGTATTTT.